This T cell receptor beta chain was sequenced during a study of cytomegalovirus exposure and HLA in healthy donors. About the research overall: Early release data held tens of millions of unique TCRs from HLA-typed donors.

Vbeta (60) and Jbeta (13) primers were used in the PCR. Some clones are missing from TCRdb's copy, which holds only in-frame ones; the method was immunoSEQ multiplex PCR. The profile shows roughly 84,000 clones, approximately 80% of them singletons. Sequencing was done on a sample of PBMCs. The source of this sequence is a man aged 45 to 65 in good health and CMV-seronegative.

CDR3 in amino acids: CASRSGSVNYGYTF. The CDR3 nucleotides are TGTGCCAGCAGAAGTGGCAGTGTAAACTATGGCTACACCTTC. The chain couples TRBV28 to TRBJ1-2, with D unclear. CDR1 is MDHEN and CDR2 is SYDVKM in the germline V gene. Trimming removed 6 bases from V and 2 bases from J, with 13 bases in between. The CDR3 is 14 amino acids.